This T cell receptor beta chain was sequenced in a study of metastatic and nonmetastatic thyroid tumors. Study information: Comparison of repertoires was carried out across blood and tumor or nodule tissue from malignant and benign thyroid patients.

Notes on this clone: Its antigen is undetermined. This sequence may be a read error, since a much larger clone differs from it by one base.

The V gene's germline CDR1 is SGHTA and CDR2 FQGNSA. Trimming cost V 5 bases and J 4 bases, with 17 bases left between them. This CDR3 spans 15 amino acids. No patient received treatment before thyroid surgery. Study-level results: In blood and tumor, TCR beta diversity was reportedly significantly higher in malignant thyroid tumors than in benign nodules.

In the source study's methods: It was from CDR3 differences across clinicopathological groups that a distant-metastasis classifier for papillary thyroid cancer was built. TCRdb re-called the PCR reads through MiXCR. TCRdb, rather than the study authors, made the V and J calls. The sample contains 30,000 to 35,000 clones, around 30% of which appear only once. Material for sequencing was blood. This clonotype was sampled from a female donor with papillary thyroid cancer or a benign thyroid nodule (not recorded which). Some clones in this sample may be carry-over from other donors' samples. The chain uses TRBV7-2 and TRBJ1-2; D is uncertain. The CDR3 region has the DNA TGTGCCAGCAGCCCCGCACTGGAAGAGTCCTATGGCTACACCTTC. Amino acid sequence: CASSPALEESYGYTF.